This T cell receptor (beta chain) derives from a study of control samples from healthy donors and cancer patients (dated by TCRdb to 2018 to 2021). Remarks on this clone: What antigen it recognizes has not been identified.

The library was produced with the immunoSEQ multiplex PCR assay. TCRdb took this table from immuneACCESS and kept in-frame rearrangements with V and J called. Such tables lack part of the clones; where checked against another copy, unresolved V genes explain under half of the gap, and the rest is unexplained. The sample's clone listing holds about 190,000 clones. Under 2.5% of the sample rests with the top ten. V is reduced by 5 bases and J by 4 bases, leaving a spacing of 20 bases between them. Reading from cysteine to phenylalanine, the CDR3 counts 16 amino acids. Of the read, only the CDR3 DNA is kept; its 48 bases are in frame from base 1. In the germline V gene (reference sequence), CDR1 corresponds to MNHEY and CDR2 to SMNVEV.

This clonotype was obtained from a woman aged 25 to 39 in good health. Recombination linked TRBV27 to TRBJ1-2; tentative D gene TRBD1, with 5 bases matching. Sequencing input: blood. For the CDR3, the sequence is CASSPTPQGPFYGYTF. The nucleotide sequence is TGTGCCAGCAGTCCCACCCCGCAGGGCCCCTTCTATGGCTACACCTTC.